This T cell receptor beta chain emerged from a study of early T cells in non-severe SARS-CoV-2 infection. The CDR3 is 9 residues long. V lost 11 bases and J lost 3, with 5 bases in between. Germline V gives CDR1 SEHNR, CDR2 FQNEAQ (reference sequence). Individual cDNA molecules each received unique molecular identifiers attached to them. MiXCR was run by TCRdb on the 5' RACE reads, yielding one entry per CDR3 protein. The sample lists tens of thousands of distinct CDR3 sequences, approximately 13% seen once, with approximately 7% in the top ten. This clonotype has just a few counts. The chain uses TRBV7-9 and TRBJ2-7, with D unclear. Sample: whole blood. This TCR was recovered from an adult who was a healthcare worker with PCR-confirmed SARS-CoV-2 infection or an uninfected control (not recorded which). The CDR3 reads CAPCYEQYF. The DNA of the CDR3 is TGTGCCCCGTGCTACGAGCAGTACTTC.